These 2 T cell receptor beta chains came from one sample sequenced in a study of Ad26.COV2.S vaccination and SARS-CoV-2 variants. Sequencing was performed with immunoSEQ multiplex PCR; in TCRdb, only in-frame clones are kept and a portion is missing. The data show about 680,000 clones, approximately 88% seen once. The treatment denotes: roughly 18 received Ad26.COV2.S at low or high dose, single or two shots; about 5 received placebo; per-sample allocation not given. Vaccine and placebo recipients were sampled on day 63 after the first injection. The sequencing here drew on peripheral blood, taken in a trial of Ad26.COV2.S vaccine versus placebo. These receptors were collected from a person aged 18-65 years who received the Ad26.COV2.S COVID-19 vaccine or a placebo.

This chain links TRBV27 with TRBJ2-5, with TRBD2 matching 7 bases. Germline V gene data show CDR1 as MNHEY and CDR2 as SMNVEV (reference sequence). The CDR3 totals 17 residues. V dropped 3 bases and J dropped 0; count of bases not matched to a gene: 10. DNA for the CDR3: TGTGCCAGCAGTTTTGGCCAGGGAGCGGGGTACCAAGAGACCCAGTACTTC. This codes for CASSFGQGAGYQETQYF.

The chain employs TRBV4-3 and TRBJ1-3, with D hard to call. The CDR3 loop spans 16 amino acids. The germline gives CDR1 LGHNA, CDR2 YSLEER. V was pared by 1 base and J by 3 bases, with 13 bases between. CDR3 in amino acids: CASSQAPTPSGNTIYF. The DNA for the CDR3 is TGCGCCAGCAGCCAAGCCCCGACCCCCAGTGGAAACACCATATATTTT.